This TCR beta chain was sequenced during a study of T cells in severe cutaneous drug reactions (dated by TCRdb to 2018 to 2020). For the wider study: Patients were recruited between the early 2010s and the late 2010s from Taiwan, Thailand and a European registry network. Enrollment was limited to patients whose SJS/TEN or DRESS diagnosis was probable or definite according to RegiSCAR criteria. The culprit drug was assigned using the Naranjo algorithm and the ALDEN drug causality algorithm. Patients in either the acute or the recovery stage provided biological samples, such as blister fluids/cells and PBMC. Single-cell sequencing, quantitative PCR validation, functional assays and transgenic mouse experiments were combined with bulk TCR sequencing. The libraries were made with iRepertoire multiplex PCR, and the authors referred to a comparison in which iRepertoire and 5' RACE methods, with or without UMI, captured abundant clonotypes to a similar degree. General conclusions and limits of the study: A strong increase in TRBV12-4 usage was observed in CBZ-SJS/TEN patients, with averages of around 32% in blister cells and approximately 5% in PBMC. The authors stated that further study is still needed to find out whether the public TCR applies more generally to SJS/TEN caused by other drugs. Although undetectable or scarce in tolerant-control and healthy-donor PBMC, a public TCRbeta CDR3 was found in all seven CBZ-SJS/TEN blister samples, at a mean of about 15%.

Comment on this clonotype: Its antigen is unknown.

Sequencing was performed on donors who were patients with carbamazepine-induced Stevens-Johnson syndrome or toxic epidermal necrolysis (CBZ-SJS/TEN). To look for drug-specific clonotypes, next-generation sequencing was used to profile the T cell receptor repertoires of patients with drug-induced severe cutaneous adverse reactions. RNA was isolated from either blister cells of skin lesions or peripheral blood mononuclear cells. For both bulk and single-cell sequencing, libraries were prepared with the iRepertoire multiplex PCR system and TCR subtype-specific primers. Bulk TCR beta libraries were generated by multiplex PCR with primers targeting V, D and J gene regions. Roughly 100-500 ng of RNA per sample served as input for bulk TCR library preparation. An Illumina MiSeq was used to sequence the bulk TCR beta amplicons. The paper's processing steps were these. Quality control steps removed sample misassignments and low-quality sequencing reads. The CDR3 was defined as the amino acids lying between the Y[YFLI]C motif of the V gene and the [FW]GXGT motif of the J segment. TRBV and TRBJ gene assignments and CDR3 clonotypes followed the IMGT database. Per-sample TRBV expression was normalized to the mean of the same gene in PBMC from roughly 40 healthy donors. TCRdb reanalyzed the reads, keeping one entry per CDR3 protein sequence and omitting DNA. TCRdb, not the authors, supplied the V and J calls. The table held for this sample gives roughly 9,000 distinct CDR3 sequences. Around 26% of the sample belongs to the ten largest clones.

The CDR3 starts with the cysteine, ends with the phenylalanine, and has 12 residues. The protein alone is recorded here. The V gene is TRBV12-3 or TRBV12-4 and the J gene is TRBJ1-2; the TRBD1 assignment by TCRdb is unverifiable without DNA. The sequence came from a human donor with a severe cutaneous adverse drug reaction. Sequencing input: cells from a skin blister. The cell subset or site label on this specimen signifies: unsorted cells from skin lesion blisters. CDR3 loop: CASAQGQNGYTF.